Listed below are T cell receptor beta chains from one sample, sequenced in a study of Ad26.COV2.S vaccination and SARS-CoV-2 variants. Sequencing used immunoSEQ multiplex PCR; TCRdb keeps in-frame clones, though not all of them. The table has some 450,000 clones, less than 95% seen once. Material: peripheral blood, obtained in a trial of Ad26.COV2.S vaccine versus placebo. These receptors were taken from a person between 18 and 60 years old who received the Ad26.COV2.S COVID-19 vaccine or a placebo. Each CDR3 is given with its conserved first and last residue. D genes are given only for firm matches. Size is omitted from some rows. Given values are once, few, many or a class for expanded clones.

TRBV28	NA	TRBJ2-7	TRBD2	TGTGCCAGCAGCCCTAGCGGGAGGGGCTTGGGAGGCGAGCAGTACTTC	CASSPSGRGLGGEQYF
TRBV18	NA	TRBJ2-2	NA	TGTGCCAGCTCACCATTTCGGGGGATTTACACCGGGGAGCTGTTTTTT	CASSPFRGIYTGELFF
TRBV18	NA	TRBJ1-4	NA	TGTGCCAGCTCCCCGGGGCAGACTAATGAAAAACTGTTTTTT	CASSPGQTNEKLFF
TRBV11-3	NA	TRBJ2-3	TRBD2	TGTGCCAGCAGCCCTGGGACTAGCGGTAGGACAGATACGCAGTATTTT	CASSPGTSGRTDTQYF
TRBV4-3	NA	TRBJ2-1	TRBD1	TGCGCCAGCAGCCAAGATGGGACAGGGGGCAATGAGCAGTTCTTC	CASSQDGTGGNEQFF
TRBV12-5	NA	TRBJ2-2	NA	TGTGCTAGTGGTTTGGTACGGACAGAGAACACCGGGGAGCTGTTTTTT	CASGLVRTENTGELFF
TRBV7-2	NA	TRBJ2-3	TRBD2	TGTGCCAGCAGCTTAGCGCGGGCTAGCGGGAGGGCCTTCACAGATACGCAGTATTTT	CASSLARASGRAFTDTQYF
TRBV4-2	NA	TRBJ1-4	NA	TGTGCCAGCAGCCAAGGAAGCAGGGTAGGGGCAACTAATGAAAAACTGTTTTTT	CASSQGSRVGATNEKLFF
TRBV10-3	NA	TRBJ1-5	NA	TGTGCCATCAGTGAGTCCGGGACACTTAGCAATCAGCCCCAGCATTTT	CAISESGTLSNQPQHF
TRBV6-6	NA	TRBJ2-1	NA	TGTGCCAGCAGTCTAGGAGAGTCGGATGAGCAGTTCTTC	CASSLGESDEQFF
TRBV3-1/TRBV3-2	NA	TRBJ2-7	NA	TGTGCCAGCAGCCAAGATGACGGTGACAAAGTCTACGAGCAGTACTTC	CASSQDDGDKVYEQYF
TRBV9	NA	TRBJ2-1	NA	TGTGCCAGCAGCCTCCAGCCCGGCAGCAAACCAAACAATGAGCAGTTCTTC	CASSLQPGSKPNNEQFF
TRBV4-2	NA	TRBJ1-5	NA	TGTGCCAGCAGCCAAGAGGGAGGGGTCAACAATCAGCCCCAGCATTTT	CASSQEGGVNNQPQHF
TRBV3-1/TRBV3-2	NA	TRBJ2-2	TRBD2	TGTGCCAGCAGCCAAGATCTAGCGGGAGGGCCCCACACCGGGGAGCTGTTTTTT	CASSQDLAGGPHTGELFF
TRBV5-4	NA	TRBJ2-3	NA	TGTGCCAGCAGCGTGGGACCTTTCACAGATACGCAGTATTTT	CASSVGPFTDTQYF
TRBV18	NA	TRBJ2-5	TRBD2	TGTGCCAGCTCACCATCCCTTTATCGGGAGGGGACCCAGTACTTC	CASSPSLYREGTQYF
TRBV7-2	NA	TRBJ2-5	TRBD2	TGTGCCAGCAGAGAGGCTAGCGGGAGGTGGGAGACCCAGTACTTC	CASREASGRWETQYF
TRBV27	NA	TRBJ1-2	TRBD1	TGTGCCAGCAGTTCGTCAGGGGGGCCTTATGGCTACACCTTC	CASSSSGGPYGYTF
TRBV27	NA	TRBJ2-7	NA	TGTGCCAGCAGTTTACGACACACGGGGGAGCAGTACTTC	CASSLRHTGEQYF
TRBV6-5	once	TRBJ1-6	TRBD1	TGTGCCAGCAGCCCGGGACAGCACTATAATTCACCCCTCCACTTT	CASSPGQHYNSPLHF
TRBV5-4	NA	TRBJ2-3	NA	TGTGCCAGCAGCTCCCCCAACGGGGTTGTGACAGATACGCAGTATTTT	CASSSPNGVVTDTQYF
TRBV15	few	TRBJ2-5	TRBD2	TGTGCCACCAGTCTAACGGGAGGCATATTAGAGACCCAGTACTTC	CATSLTGGILETQYF